The 8 T cell receptor beta chains listed next were all sequenced from one sample in a study of CD8 T cells in ankylosing spondylitis. Via MiXCR, TCRdb re-called the 5' RACE reads, giving one row per CDR3 protein. The sample lists some 270,000 distinct CDR3 sequences; under 35% were seen once. The specimen was blood, either unsorted or a sorted T cell fraction (not recorded which). These receptors were collected from a male donor with ankylosing spondylitis or in good health (not recorded which).

The rearrangement links TRBV2 to TRBJ2-2; 10 nucleotides agree with TRBD1. This CDR3 comprises 19 residues. Germline CDR1 and CDR2: SNHLY and FYNNEI. J lost 2 bases, V lost 8 bases, and 17 bases had no gene match. CDR3 nucleotides: TGTGCCAGCTGTTTAGAGTCCGCCGACAGGGGGCGCAACACCGGGGAGCTGTTTTTT. Its translation is CASCLESADRGRNTGELFF.

This chain links TRBV10-3 with TRBJ2-3; weak D call: TRBD1 (6 bases). Trimming removed 5 bases at V and 1 base at J, with 10 bases between. The germline CDR1 and CDR2 sequences are ENHRY and SYGVKD. The CDR3 extends over 14 amino acids. The CDR3 is CAISKAGGTDTQYF. The CDR3 region has the DNA TGTGCCATCAGTAAGGCAGGGGGCACAGATACGCAGTATTTT.

The rearrangement uses TRBV12-3 or TRBV12-4 and TRBJ2-5, with a possible D match to TRBD2 (5 bases). The V end was cut by 6 bases, the J end by 2 bases, with 19 bases between. There are 16 residues in the CDR3. The CDR3 region has the DNA TGTGCCAGCAGCTCCCTTGCGCCGGGGTCGCAAGAGACCCAGTACTTC. Encoded protein: CASSSLAPGSQETQYF.

The chain has TRBV12-3 or TRBV12-4 and TRBJ2-2; 8 bases align to TRBD2. Trimming at V came to 4 bases and at J to 0 bases, leaving 13 bases not matched to a gene. The CDR3 contains 19 residues. The CDR3 is CASSSAAAGGGPNTGELFF. The CDR3 coding sequence is TGTGCCAGCAGTTCCGCTGCGGCTGGCGGGGGGCCGAACACCGGGGAGCTGTTTTTT.

The V call is TRBV7-2, the J call TRBJ2-3; a possible D gene is TRBD1 (6 bases). The germline V gene encodes CDR1 SGHTA and CDR2 FQGNSA. The V end lost 4 bases, the J end lost 6 bases, and 20 bases lay between the germline ends. The length of the CDR3 is 16 residues. This chain's CDR3 is CASSYSGVVKTDTQYF. CDR3 in DNA: TGTGCCAGCAGCTACTCAGGGGTTGTCAAAACGGATACGCAGTATTTT.

The chain couples TRBV7-9 to TRBJ2-7; unclear D gene. The CDR3 runs to 14 residues. Trimming cost V 5 bases and J 1 base, with 12 bases left between them. Looked up from germline, CDR1 is SEHNR and CDR2 is FQNEAQ (reference sequence). The CDR3 bases are TGTGCCAGCAGCCAAGGACCTACGTCCTACGAGCAGTACTTC. This gives the protein CASSQGPTSYEQYF.

This clonotype was found a few times. The chain carries TRBV28 and TRBJ2-7; TRBD2 aligns across 7 bases. Germline values: CDR1 MDHEN, CDR2 SYDVKM. The CDR3 has 13 amino acids. The J segment lost 7 bases and the V segment lost 2 bases, leaving 5 bases of the junction unmatched. In DNA form, the CDR3 reads TGTGCCAGCAGTTTAGCGGGGGAAGGTGAGCAGTACTTC. It yields the protein CASSLAGEGEQYF. Full variable domain (rest looked up from reference TRBV28 and TRBJ2-7): DVKVTQSSRYLVKRTGEKVFLECVQDMDHENMFWYRQDPGLGLRLIYFSYDVKMKEKGDIPEGYSVSREKKERFSLILESASTNQTSMYLCASSLAGEGEQYFGPGTRLTVT.

The CDR3 protein is CANTLDRVTGELFF. CDR3 nucleotides: TGTGCCAACACCCTGGACAGGGTCACCGGGGAGCTGTTTTTT. The chain employs TRBV12-3 or TRBV12-4 and TRBJ2-2, with 8 bases fitting TRBD1. The CDR3 is 14 residues long. J lost 4 bases, V lost 10 bases, and 8 bases had no gene match.